This is a list of T cell receptor beta chains from one sample in a study of low-dose radiotherapy and immunotherapy resistance in tumors. A single record per CDR3 protein comes from TCRdb applying MiXCR to the reads. The sample lists tens of thousands of distinct CDR3 sequences; 20% to 25% were seen once. The sequencing used PBMCs, collected after low-dose radiotherapy plus immunotherapy. Source of these receptors: a female donor with ovarian cancer. CDR3s leave out the opening cysteine and the closing phenylalanine or tryptophan.

CDR3	V
ASRPSPWDGYT	TRBV19
ASSQTGGGTEAF	TRBV3-1
ASSPRTSGGGETQY	TRBV5-1
ATKREWNTGELFF	TRBV6-2/TRBV6-3
ASSIVGGGETQY	TRBV19
ASSPPAELNEKLF	TRBV12-3/TRBV12-4
ASGQGNSPLH	TRBV6-2/TRBV6-3
ASSTRDPRGTNIQY	TRBV12-3/TRBV12-4
ASSPGDRISTDTQY	TRBV18
SVALSSQETQY	TRBV29-1
ASRELQGNTGELF	TRBV6-2/TRBV6-3